This TCR beta chain was identified in a study of technical replicates of blood from several donors. Using immunoSEQ multiplex PCR, the repertoire was profiled, and TCRdb retains in-frame clones only, with some absent. The sample lists about 49,000 clones, around 90% seen once, with 3% to 5% in the top ten. The CDR3 spans 11 residues. CDR1 and CDR2 (germline): DFQATT, SNEGSKA (reference sequence). This sequence joins TRBV20-1 and TRBJ2-5, with D possibly matching TRBD1 (6 bases). Sequencing used PBMCs. The sequence came from a human donor in good health. Some clones in this sample may be carry-over from other donors' samples. The CDR3 here is CSWGRQETQYF. The DNA for the CDR3 is TGCAGCTGGGGGCGGCAAGAGACCCAGTACTTC.